The 22 T cell receptor beta chains presented below share a single source sample, sequenced in a study of cytomegalovirus exposure and HLA in healthy donors (dated by TCRdb to about 2017). Receptor libraries were prepared by the immunoSEQ multiplex PCR assay. The multiplex PCR relied on a mix of 60 forward primers for TCR Vbeta segments and 13 reverse primers for TCR Jbeta segments. Imported from immuneACCESS, the table was reduced by TCRdb to in-frame sequences with V and J called. These copies leave out some clones; in studies compared against another copy, an unresolved V gene accounts for under half, and the cause of the remainder is not known. The sample table lists roughly 130,000 clones, roughly 62% of them with a count of one. The top ten clones comprise about 1.8% of the sample. Sequenced: PBMCs. The source is a male donor in good health and CMV-seronegative.

The chain employs TRBV11-2 and TRBJ2-3; 10 nucleotides align to TRBD2. The germline gives CDR1 SGHAT, CDR2 FQNNGV. The CDR3 loop spans 16 amino acids. The junction had 8 bases not matched to a gene; V was cut back by 5 bases and J by 3 bases. The CDR3 sequence is CASSPRSGGGTDTQYF. CDR3 bases: TGTGCCAGCAGCCCGCGAAGCGGGGGGGGGACAGATACGCAGTATTTT.

This clone was recorded a few times. This sequence joins TRBV5-1 and TRBJ2-2; 7 bases are shared with TRBD1. This CDR3 has 15 amino acids. The V gene's germline CDR1 is SGHRS and CDR2 YFSETQ. Losses at the gene ends were 5 bases for V and 0 bases for J; bases not matched to a gene: 4. CDR3 DNA: TGCGCCAGCAGGTCGACAGGGACGAACACCGGGGAGCTGTTTTTT. Protein product: CASRSTGTNTGELFF.

This clone was seen more than once but under ten times. The chain is built from TRBV6-1 and TRBJ1-3; no clear D gene. The CDR3 is made up of 16 amino acids. Germline lookup yields CDR1 MNHNS and CDR2 SASEGT. Trimming removed 4 bases at V and 4 bases at J, with 17 bases between. The CDR3 loop is CASSAQEGSGGNTIYF. CDR3 DNA sequence: TGTGCCAGCAGTGCCCAGGAGGGTAGCGGAGGAAACACCATATATTTT.

This rearrangement joins TRBV2 to TRBJ2-7; 9 bases fit TRBD1. The CDR3 runs 12 residues. J gave up 6 bases and V 3 bases, and 0 bases lay outside the gene matches. Germline V gene sequence: CDR1 SNHLY, CDR2 FYNNEI. The CDR3 region has the DNA TGTGCCAGCAGTGAGGACAGGGGCGAGCAGTACTTC. Protein product: CASSEDRGEQYF. The full variable domain, with the rest looked up from reference TRBV2 and TRBJ2-7, is EPEVTQTPSHQVTQMGQEVILRCVPISNHLYFYWYRQILGQKVEFLVSFYNNEISEKSEIFDDQFSVERPDGSNFTLKIRSTKLEDSAMYFCASSEDRGEQYFGPGTRLTVT.

This rearrangement joins TRBV14 to TRBJ2-2; D not resolved. Between the trimmed V and J ends, which lost 4 bases and 2 bases, there was a span of 11 bases. The CDR3 covers 15 residues. Germline values: CDR1 SGHDN, CDR2 FVKESK. CDR3 loop: CASSPVGGNTGELFF. CDR3 nucleotides: TGTGCCAGCAGCCCAGTTGGCGGTAACACCGGGGAGCTGTTTTTT.

The rearrangement joins TRBV28 to TRBJ2-3; D is unresolved. The V gene lost 6 bases and the J gene lost 0 bases, with 13 bases spanning the gap. Germline V lookup: CDR1 MDHEN, CDR2 SYDVKM. CDR3 length: 15 amino acids. The CDR3 coding sequence is TGTGCCAGCAGCTTCCGGTCCCCCAGCACAGATACGCAGTATTTT. Its protein is CASSFRSPSTDTQYF.

This clone was found once. The chain links TRBV5-4 to TRBJ2-5; 8 nucleotides match TRBD2. The CDR3 totals 16 residues. V lost 3 bases to trimming and J lost 5 bases; unmatched junction nucleotides: 12. Germline V gene data show CDR1 as SGHNT and CDR2 as YYREEE (reference sequence). The CDR3 DNA is TGTGCCAGCAGCTCATCCCGGTTGGTAGCGGGGGAGACCCAGTACTTC. Amino acids: CASSSSRLVAGETQYF.

The genes are TRBV5-8 and TRBJ2-1, with 8 nucleotides matching TRBD2. This CDR3 comprises 14 residues. Germline values: CDR1 SGHTS, CDR2 YDEGEE. J gave up 14 bases and V 4 bases, and 14 bases lay outside the gene matches. This CDR3 reads CASSVETPGTREFF. DNA for the CDR3: TGTGCCAGCAGCGTCGAAACCCCCGGGACTAGGGAGTTCTTC.

The chain joins TRBV15 to TRBJ1-5; TRBD1 matches 8 bases. CDR1 and CDR2 (germline): LNHNV, YYDKDF (reference sequence). With 3 bases clipped from V and 2 bases from J, the junction kept 12 bases outside the gene matches. The CDR3 runs to 18 residues. CDR3 protein: CATSRGIQGELGNQPQHF. Here the CDR3 DNA reads TGTGCCACCAGCAGGGGAATACAGGGGGAGTTGGGCAATCAGCCCCAGCATTTT.

This chain uses TRBV5-6 with TRBJ2-7; the D gene is possibly TRBD1 (6 bases). Trimming cost V 0 bases and J 9 bases, with 16 bases left between them. Per germline, CDR1 SGHDT and CDR2 YYEEEE. This CDR3 comprises 14 residues. The CDR3 sequence is CASSLAGQTRGQYF. The CDR3 DNA reads TGTGCCAGCAGCTTGGCCGGACAGACCCGAGGGCAGTACTTC.

The chain joins TRBV25-1 to TRBJ2-5, with 8 bases fitting TRBD1. The CDR3 runs 14 residues. The ends lost 4 bases at V and 6 bases at J; junction bases unmatched: 7. In germline, CDR1 is MGHDK, CDR2 SYGVNS. This chain's CDR3 is CASSGRQGSKTQYF. CDR3 coding DNA: TGTGCCAGCAGTGGACGACAGGGGTCGAAGACCCAGTACTTC.

This rearrangement joins TRBV2 to TRBJ1-6; 8 bases line up with TRBD1. The J segment lost 9 bases and the V segment lost 6 bases, leaving 10 bases of the junction unmatched. Germline V gene lookup returns CDR1 SNHLY and CDR2 FYNNEI. The CDR3 sequence is 15 residues long. CDR3 protein: CASRLTGGPVSPLHF. DNA of the CDR3: TGTGCCAGCAGGCTTACAGGGGGGCCAGTTTCACCCCTCCACTTT.

The chain links TRBV7-9 to TRBJ2-7; D is uncertain. The CDR3 runs to 13 residues. CDR1 is SEHNR, CDR2 FQNEAQ, per germline (reference sequence). V lost 1 base and J 6 bases, leaving 10 bases between the germline ends. The CDR3 loop is CASSLVTVCEQYF. DNA of the CDR3: TGTGCCAGCAGCTTAGTTACGGTATGCGAGCAGTACTTC. Filled out from reference TRBV7-9 and TRBJ2-7, the complete variable domain reads DTGVSQNPRHKITKRGQNVTFRCDPISEHNRLYWYRQTLGQGPEFLTYFQNEAQLEKSRLLSDRFSAERPKGSFSTLEIQRTEQGDSAMYLCASSLVTVCEQYFGPGTRLTVT.

On this clone itself: The sample carries other DNA sequences with the same CDR3. CDR3 protein: CASSAGYEQYF. The CDR3, as DNA: TGTGCCAGCAGTGCAGGGTACGAGCAGTACTTC. The chain has TRBV2 and TRBJ2-7; tentative D call: TRBD1 (5 bases). Trimming shortened V by 4 bases and J by 4 bases, and 5 bases separated the two germline ends. This CDR3 is built from 11 residues. In germline, CDR1 is SNHLY, CDR2 FYNNEI.

A note on this clone: This sample also contains other DNA sequences that code for the same CDR3. The gene calls are TRBV15 and TRBJ1-5; 7 nucleotides align to TRBD1. CDR1 and CDR2 (germline): LNHNV, YYDKDF (reference sequence). With V trimmed by 0 bases and J by 0 bases, 8 bases remained unmatched. The CDR3 is made up of 18 amino acids. The CDR3 DNA sequence: TGTGCCACCAGCAGAGAACGACAGGGAAGGCTTAGCAATCAGCCCCAGCATTTT. Protein product: CATSRERQGRLSNQPQHF.

This chain links TRBV15 with TRBJ1-5, with D possibly TRBD1 on 5 matching bases. This CDR3 region has 14 residues. From germline, CDR1 is LNHNV and CDR2 YYDKDF (reference sequence). With 6 bases removed from V and 6 bases from J, the gap between germline ends came to 15 bases. CDR3 in amino acids: CATRPRDWGQPQHF. In DNA form, the CDR3 reads TGTGCCACCAGGCCCAGGGATTGGGGTCAGCCCCAGCATTTT.

V is TRBV30 and J is TRBJ1-2, with D possibly TRBD1 on 5 matching bases. Germline loops: CDR1 GTSNPN, CDR2 SVGIG (reference sequence). V lost 7 bases and J 4 bases, leaving 25 bases between the germline ends. The CDR3 has 16 amino acids. The DNA for the CDR3 is TGTGCCTCGGGGGGGGTTCGGCAGGGCCCTAGCTATGGCTACACCTTC. Its translation: CASGGVRQGPSYGYTF.

CDR3 sequence (DNA): TGCGCCAGCAGCTTGGGACAGACCACAGATACGCAGTATTTT. Its translation: CASSLGQTTDTQYF. The chain couples TRBV5-1 to TRBJ2-3; D is perhaps TRBD1 (5 bases). The V and J ends lost 0 bases and 2 bases respectively, with 7 bases between them. The CDR3 contains 14 residues. Germline V lookup: CDR1 SGHRS, CDR2 YFSETQ.

The gene calls are TRBV2 and TRBJ2-5; 8 nucleotides align to TRBD1. CDR1 is SNHLY, CDR2 FYNNEI, per germline. The CDR3 runs 13 residues. The J segment lost 7 bases and the V segment lost 6 bases, leaving 7 bases of the junction unmatched. CDR3 residues: CASRSGQGGTQYF. The DNA for the CDR3 is TGTGCCAGCAGGAGCGGACAGGGAGGGACCCAGTACTTC.

This chain joins TRBV4-3 and TRBJ2-7; 7 bases agree with TRBD1. Germline CDR1 LGHNA, CDR2 YSLEER. The junction had 0 bases not matched to a gene; V was cut back by 4 bases and J by 0 bases. The CDR3 extends over 13 amino acids. In DNA form, the CDR3 reads TGCGCCAGCAGCCGGGACAGCTCCTACGAGCAGTACTTC. It specifies CASSRDSSYEQYF.

This clone was counted a few times. Compared with germline, one end of the junction differs, possibly owing to a read error. The rearrangement uses TRBV5-6 and TRBJ1-2; the D is unclear. Germline loops: CDR1 SGHDT, CDR2 YYEEEE. The CDR3 runs to 12 residues. The DNA of the CDR3 is TGTGCCAGCAGCTTGGAAGGCAGGTCCCCCCCCTTC. Amino acid sequence: CASSLEGRSPPF. Full variable domain (rest looked up from reference TRBV5-6 and TRBJ1-2): DAGVTQSPTHLIKTRGQQVTLRCSPKSGHDTVSWYQQALGQGPQFIFQYYEEEERQRGNFPDRFSGHQFPNYSSELNVNALLLGDSALYLCASSLEGRSPPFGSGTRLTVV.

This clone showed up just a few times. The rearrangement joins TRBV5-6 to TRBJ2-5; 10 positions agree with TRBD2. The junction had 11 bases not matched to a gene; V was cut back by 4 bases and J by 5 bases. Germline V gene sequence: CDR1 SGHDT, CDR2 YYEEEE. CDR3 length: 16 residues. The CDR3 is CASSPISSGGGETQYF. CDR3 nucleotides: TGTGCCAGCAGCCCTATCTCTAGCGGGGGCGGGGAGACCCAGTACTTC.